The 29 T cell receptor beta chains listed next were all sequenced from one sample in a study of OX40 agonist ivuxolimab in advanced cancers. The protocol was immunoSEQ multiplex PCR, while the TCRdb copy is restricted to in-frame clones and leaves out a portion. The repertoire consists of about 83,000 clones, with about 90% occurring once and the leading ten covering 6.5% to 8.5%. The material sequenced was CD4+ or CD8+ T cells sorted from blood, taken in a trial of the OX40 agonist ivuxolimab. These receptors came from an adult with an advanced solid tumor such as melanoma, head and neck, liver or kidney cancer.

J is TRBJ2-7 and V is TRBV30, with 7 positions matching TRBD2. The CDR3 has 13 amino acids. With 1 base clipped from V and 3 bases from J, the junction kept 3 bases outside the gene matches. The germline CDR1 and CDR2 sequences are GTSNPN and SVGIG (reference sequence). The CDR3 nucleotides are TGTGCCTGGAGTGGGGCTAGCGGCTACGAGCAGTACGTC. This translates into CAWSGASGYEQYV.

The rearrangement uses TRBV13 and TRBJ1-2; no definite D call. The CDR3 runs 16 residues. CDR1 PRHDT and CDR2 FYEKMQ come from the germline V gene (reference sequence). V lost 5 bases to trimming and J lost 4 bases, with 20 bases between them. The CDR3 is CASSLTGLATLYGYTF. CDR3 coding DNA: TGTGCCAGCAGCCTTACGGGCCTGGCGACGCTCTATGGCTACACCTTC.

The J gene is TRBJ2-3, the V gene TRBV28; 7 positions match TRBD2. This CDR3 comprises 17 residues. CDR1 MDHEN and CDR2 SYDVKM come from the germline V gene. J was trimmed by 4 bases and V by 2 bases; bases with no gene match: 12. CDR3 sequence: CASSLPLTGGGADTQYF. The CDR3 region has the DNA TGTGCCAGCAGTTTACCCCTCACGGGGGGTGGAGCAGATACGCAGTATTTT.

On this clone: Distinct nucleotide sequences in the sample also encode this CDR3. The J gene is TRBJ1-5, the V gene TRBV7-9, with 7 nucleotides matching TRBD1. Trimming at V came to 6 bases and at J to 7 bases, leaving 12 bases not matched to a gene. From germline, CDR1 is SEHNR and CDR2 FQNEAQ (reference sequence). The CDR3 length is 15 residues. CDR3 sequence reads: CASSDEWDRTQPQHF. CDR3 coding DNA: TGTGCCAGCAGTGACGAATGGGACAGAACACAGCCCCAGCATTTT.

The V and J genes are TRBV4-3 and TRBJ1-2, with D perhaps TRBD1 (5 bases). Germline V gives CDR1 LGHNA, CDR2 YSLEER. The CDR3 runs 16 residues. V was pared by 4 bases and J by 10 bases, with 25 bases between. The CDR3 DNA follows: TGCGCCAGCAGCCCCGAGGGGAGGGAGGGAAGGATAGACTACACCTTC. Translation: CASSPEGREGRIDYTF.

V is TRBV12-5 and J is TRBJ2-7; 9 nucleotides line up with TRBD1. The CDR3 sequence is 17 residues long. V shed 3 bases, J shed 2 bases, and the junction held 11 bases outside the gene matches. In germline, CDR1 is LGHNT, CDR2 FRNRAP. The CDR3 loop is CASGLNSGTGFPYEQYF. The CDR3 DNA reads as TGTGCTAGTGGTTTAAATTCCGGGACAGGGTTTCCCTACGAGCAGTACTTC.

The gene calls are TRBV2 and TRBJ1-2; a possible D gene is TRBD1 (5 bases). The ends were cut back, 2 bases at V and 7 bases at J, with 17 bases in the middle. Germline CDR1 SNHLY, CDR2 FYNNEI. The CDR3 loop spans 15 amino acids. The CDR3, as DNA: TGTGCCAGCAGTGAAAATGCGGGGGTTAAGAGTGGCTACACCTTC. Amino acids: CASSENAGVKSGYTF.

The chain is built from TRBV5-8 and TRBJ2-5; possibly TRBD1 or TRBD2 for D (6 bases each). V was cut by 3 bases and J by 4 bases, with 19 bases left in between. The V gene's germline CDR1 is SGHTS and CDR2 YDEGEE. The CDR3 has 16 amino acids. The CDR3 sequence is CASSSTRGWGLETQYF. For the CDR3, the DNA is TGTGCCAGCAGCTCCACCAGGGGATGGGGACTAGAGACCCAGTACTTC.

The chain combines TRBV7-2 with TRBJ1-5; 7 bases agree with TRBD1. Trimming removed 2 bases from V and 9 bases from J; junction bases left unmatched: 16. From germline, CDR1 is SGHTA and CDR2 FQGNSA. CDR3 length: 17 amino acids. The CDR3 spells CASSLLFGRQGEWPQHF. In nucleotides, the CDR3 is TGTGCCAGCAGCTTACTGTTCGGGCGACAGGGAGAATGGCCCCAGCATTTT.

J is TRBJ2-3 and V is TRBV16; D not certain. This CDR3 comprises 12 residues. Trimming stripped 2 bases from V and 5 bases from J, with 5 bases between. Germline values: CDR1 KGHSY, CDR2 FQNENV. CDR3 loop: CASSQDVDTQYF. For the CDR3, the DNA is TGTGCCAGCAGCCAAGATGTAGATACGCAGTATTTT.

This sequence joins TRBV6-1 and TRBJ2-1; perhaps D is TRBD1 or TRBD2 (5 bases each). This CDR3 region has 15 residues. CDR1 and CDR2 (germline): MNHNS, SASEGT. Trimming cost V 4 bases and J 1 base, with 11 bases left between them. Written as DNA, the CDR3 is TGTGCCAGCAGTGGGGGGACCGCATCCTACAATGAGCAGTTCTTC. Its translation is CASSGGTASYNEQFF.

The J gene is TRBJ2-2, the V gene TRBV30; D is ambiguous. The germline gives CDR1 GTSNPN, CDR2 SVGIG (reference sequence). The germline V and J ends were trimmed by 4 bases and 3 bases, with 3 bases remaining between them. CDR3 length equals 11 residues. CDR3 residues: CAWTDTGELFF. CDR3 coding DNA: TGTGCCTGGACTGACACCGGGGAGCTGTTTTTT.

CDR3 DNA sequence: TGTGCCAGCAGCAAAGGAAGGGGGGACGGCAATCAGCCCCAGCATTTT. It specifies CASSKGRGDGNQPQHF. The chain couples TRBV21-1 to TRBJ1-5. TRBV21-1 is given as a pseudogene. This CDR3 comprises 16 residues.

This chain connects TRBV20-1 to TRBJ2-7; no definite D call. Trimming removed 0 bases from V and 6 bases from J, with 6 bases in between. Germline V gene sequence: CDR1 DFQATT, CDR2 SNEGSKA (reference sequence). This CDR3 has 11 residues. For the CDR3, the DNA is TGCAGTGCTAGAGATTCAGGCGAGCAGTACGTC. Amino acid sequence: CSARDSGEQYV.

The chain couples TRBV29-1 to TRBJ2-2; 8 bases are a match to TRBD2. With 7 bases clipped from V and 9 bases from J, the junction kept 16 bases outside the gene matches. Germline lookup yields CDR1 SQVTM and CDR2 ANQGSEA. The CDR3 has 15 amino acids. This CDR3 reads CSAPPGGPSVRELFF. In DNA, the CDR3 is TGCAGCGCCCCTCCGGGAGGGCCCTCGGTCAGGGAGCTGTTTTTT.

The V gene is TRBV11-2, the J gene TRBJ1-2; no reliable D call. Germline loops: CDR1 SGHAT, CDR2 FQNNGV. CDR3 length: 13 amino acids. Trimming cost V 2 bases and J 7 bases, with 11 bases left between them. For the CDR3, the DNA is TGTGCCAGCAGCTTACCGCCCGGGTCTGGCTACACCTTC. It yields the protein CASSLPPGSGYTF.

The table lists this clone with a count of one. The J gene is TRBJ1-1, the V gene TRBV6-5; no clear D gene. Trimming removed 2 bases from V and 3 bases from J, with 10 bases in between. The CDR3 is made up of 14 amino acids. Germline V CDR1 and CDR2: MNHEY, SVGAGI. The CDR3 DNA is TGTGCCAGCAGTTACGGAGACATTTACACTGAAGCTTTCTTT. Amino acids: CASSYGDIYTEAFF.

The CDR3 region is CASSPVGAKRETQYF. The CDR3 region has the DNA TGTGCCAGCAGCCCCGTGGGGGCGAAACGGGAGACCCAGTACTTC. The chain recombines TRBV28 with TRBJ2-5; TRBD1 is a possible D gene (6 bases). The V end was cut by 6 bases, the J end by 5 bases, with 19 bases between. Germline values: CDR1 MDHEN, CDR2 SYDVKM. The CDR3 spans 15 residues.

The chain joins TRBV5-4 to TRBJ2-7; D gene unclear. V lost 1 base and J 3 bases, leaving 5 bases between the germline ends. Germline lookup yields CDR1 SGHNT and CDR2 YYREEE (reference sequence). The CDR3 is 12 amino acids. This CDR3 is CASSLWGYEQYF. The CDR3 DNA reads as TGTGCCAGCAGCTTGTGGGGCTACGAGCAGTACTTC.

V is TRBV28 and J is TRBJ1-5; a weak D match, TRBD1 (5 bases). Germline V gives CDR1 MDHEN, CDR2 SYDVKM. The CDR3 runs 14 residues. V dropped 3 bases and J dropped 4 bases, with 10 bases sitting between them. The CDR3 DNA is TGTGCCAGCAGTTTGGGACGGTTAAATCAGCCCCAGCATTTT. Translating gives CASSLGRLNQPQHF.

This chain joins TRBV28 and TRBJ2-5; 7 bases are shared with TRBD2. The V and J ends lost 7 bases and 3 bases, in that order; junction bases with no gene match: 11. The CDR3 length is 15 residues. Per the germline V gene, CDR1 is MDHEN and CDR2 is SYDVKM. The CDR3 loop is CASTLWGGNEETQYF. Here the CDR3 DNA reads TGTGCCAGCACCCTCTGGGGGGGAAATGAAGAGACCCAGTACTTC.

For the CDR3, the DNA is TGTGCCAGCAGCCTACTAGCGGGGGCACAAAACATTCAGTACTTC. Translated, it gives CASSLLAGAQNIQYF. This sequence joins TRBV7-3 and TRBJ2-4; 11 positions agree with TRBD2. Per germline, CDR1 SGHTA and CDR2 FQGTGA. With V trimmed by 5 bases and J by 5 bases, 5 bases remained unmatched. The CDR3 totals 15 residues. Using reference TRBV7-3 and TRBJ2-4 for the parts outside the CDR3, the full variable domain is GAGVSQTPSNKVTEKGKYVELRCDPISGHTALYWYRQSLGQGPEFLIYFQGTGAADDSGLPNDRFFAVRPEGSVSTLKIQRTERGDSAVYLCASSLLAGAQNIQYFGAGTRLSVL.

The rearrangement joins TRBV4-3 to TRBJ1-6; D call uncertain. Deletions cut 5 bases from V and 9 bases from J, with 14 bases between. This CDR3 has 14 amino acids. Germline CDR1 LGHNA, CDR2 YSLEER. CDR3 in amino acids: CASSSTEGLSPLHF. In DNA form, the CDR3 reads TGCGCCAGCAGCTCTACAGAGGGCCTTTCACCCCTCCACTTT.

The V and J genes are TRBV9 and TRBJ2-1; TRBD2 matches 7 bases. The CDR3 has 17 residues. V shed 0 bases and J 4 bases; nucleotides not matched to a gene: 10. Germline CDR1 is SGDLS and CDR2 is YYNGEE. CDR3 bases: TGTGCCAGCAGCGTAGTGCCGTCCAGCGGGGTGTACAATGAGCAGTTCTTC. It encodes CASSVVPSSGVYNEQFF.

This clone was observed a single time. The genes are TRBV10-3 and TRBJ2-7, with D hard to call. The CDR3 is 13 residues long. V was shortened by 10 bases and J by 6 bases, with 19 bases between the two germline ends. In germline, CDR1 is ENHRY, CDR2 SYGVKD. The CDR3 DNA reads TGTGCCACCCGGGCCGGTGAAGGCAGCGAGCAGTACGTC. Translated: CATRAGEGSEQYV.

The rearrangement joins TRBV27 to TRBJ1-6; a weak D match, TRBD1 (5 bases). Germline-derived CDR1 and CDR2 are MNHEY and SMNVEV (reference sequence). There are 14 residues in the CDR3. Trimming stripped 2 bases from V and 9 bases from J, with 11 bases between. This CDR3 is CASSLGGRSSPLHF. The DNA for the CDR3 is TGTGCCAGCAGTTTAGGGGGAAGAAGTTCACCCCTCCACTTT.

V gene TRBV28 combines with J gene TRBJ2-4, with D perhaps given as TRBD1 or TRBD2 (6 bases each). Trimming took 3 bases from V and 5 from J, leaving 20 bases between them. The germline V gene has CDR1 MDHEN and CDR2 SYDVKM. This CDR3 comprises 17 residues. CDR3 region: CASSLNDRGPSENIQYF. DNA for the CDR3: TGTGCCAGCAGTTTGAACGATCGGGGGCCCTCGGAAAACATTCAGTACTTC. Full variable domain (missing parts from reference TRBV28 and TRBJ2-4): DVKVTQSSRYLVKRTGEKVFLECVQDMDHENMFWYRQDPGLGLRLIYFSYDVKMKEKGDIPEGYSVSREKKERFSLILESASTNQTSMYLCASSLNDRGPSENIQYFGAGTRLSVL.

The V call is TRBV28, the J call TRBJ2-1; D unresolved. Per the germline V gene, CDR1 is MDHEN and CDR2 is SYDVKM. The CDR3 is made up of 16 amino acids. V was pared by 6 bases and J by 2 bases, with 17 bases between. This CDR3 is CASRSLYSLTYNEQFF. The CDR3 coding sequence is TGTGCCAGCAGATCCCTTTACAGTCTTACCTACAATGAGCAGTTCTTC.

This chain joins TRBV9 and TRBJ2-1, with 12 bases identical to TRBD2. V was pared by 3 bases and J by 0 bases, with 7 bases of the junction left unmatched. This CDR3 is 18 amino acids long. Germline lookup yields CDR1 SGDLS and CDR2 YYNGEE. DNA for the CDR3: TGTGCCAGCAGCGACCGGCTAGCGGGAGGGAGCTCCTACAATGAGCAGTTCTTC. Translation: CASSDRLAGGSSYNEQFF.